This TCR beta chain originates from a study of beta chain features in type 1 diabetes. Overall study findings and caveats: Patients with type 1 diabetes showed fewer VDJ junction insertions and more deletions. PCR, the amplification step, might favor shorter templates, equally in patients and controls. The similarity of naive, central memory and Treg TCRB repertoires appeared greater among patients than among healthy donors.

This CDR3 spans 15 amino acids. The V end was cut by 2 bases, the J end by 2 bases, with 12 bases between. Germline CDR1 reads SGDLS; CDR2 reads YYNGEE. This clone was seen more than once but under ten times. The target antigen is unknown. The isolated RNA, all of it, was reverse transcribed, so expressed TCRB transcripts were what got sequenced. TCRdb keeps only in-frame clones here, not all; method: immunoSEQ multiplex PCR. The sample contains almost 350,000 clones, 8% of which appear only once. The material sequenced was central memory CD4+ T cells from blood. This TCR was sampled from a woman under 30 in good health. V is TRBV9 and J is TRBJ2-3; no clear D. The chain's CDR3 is CASSVIGQPTDTQYF. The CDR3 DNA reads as TGTGCCAGCAGCGTTATAGGTCAGCCCACAGATACGCAGTATTTT.